This T cell receptor (beta chain) was profiled in a study of blood T cell repertoires in COVID-19. For the study at large: The analysed material was cDNA or gDNA that came from T cells, B-cell-depleted T cells, or PBMCs.

Germline lookup yields CDR1 MNHEY and CDR2 SVGAGI. CDR3 length: 13 residues. V lost 10 bases, J lost 2 bases, and 6 bases stayed unmatched. Clones were sequenced by immunoSEQ multiplex PCR, and TCRdb holds only the in-frame ones, with some missing. Of about 57,000 clones listed, 80% to 90% are singletons. The source of this sequence is a woman in her 40s with acute COVID-19. Input material: PBMCs or T cells enriched from blood (not recorded which). The chain recombines TRBV6-5 with TRBJ2-3; 7 positions agree with TRBD1. The CDR3, as DNA: TGTGCCACCACAGGGGCTGTCACAGATACGCAGTATTTT. Its protein product is CATTGAVTDTQYF.